These 2 T cell receptor beta chains originate from one sample sequenced in a study of blood T cell repertoires in COVID-19. Sequencing used immunoSEQ multiplex PCR; TCRdb keeps in-frame clones, though not all of them. The table includes around 110,000 clones, roughly 85% detected once. Sequencing was carried out using peripheral blood. The receptors were gathered from a man aged 40-49 years with acute or convalescent COVID-19.

Points on this clone: This sample includes further DNA sequences coding for the same CDR3. The CDR3 loop is CASSVGQGNQPQHF. The CDR3 nucleotides read TGTGCCAGTAGTGTAGGACAGGGTAATCAGCCCCAGCATTTT. The chain uses TRBV19 and TRBJ1-5; 8 positions agree with TRBD1. V lost 5 bases, J lost 4 bases, and 4 bases stayed unmatched. The CDR3 has 14 residues. Germline V gives CDR1 LNHDA, CDR2 SQIVND (reference sequence).

This clone was seen at least ten times. Distinct nucleotide sequences in the sample also encode this CDR3. V gene TRBV10-3 combines with J gene TRBJ2-1; weak D call: TRBD2 (6 bases). Germline-derived CDR1 and CDR2 are ENHRY and SYGVKD. The CDR3 contains 15 residues. V lost 0 bases and J lost 1, with 7 bases in between. This chain's CDR3 is CAISESGGSYNEQFF. The DNA of the CDR3 is TGTGCCATCAGTGAGTCGGGGGGTTCCTACAATGAGCAGTTCTTC.